This TCR beta chain was captured in a study of blood T cell repertoires in COVID-19. Trimming removed 6 bases from V and 2 bases from J, with 8 bases in between. Germline CDR1 and CDR2: LGHNT and FRNRAP. CDR3 length: 13 residues. The assay was immunoSEQ multiplex PCR, and TCRdb's table has in-frame clones only and misses some. Among some 100,000 clones listed, roughly nine tenths were seen once. V usage is TRBV12-5 and J usage is TRBJ1-3; D possibly corresponds to TRBD1 (5 bases). The TCR was taken from a man aged 45-65 years with active COVID-19. The sequencing sample was made of peripheral blood. In DNA form, the CDR3 reads TGTGCTAGTGGCGGGGGAGCTGGAAACACCATATATTTT. Its translation: CASGGGAGNTIYF.